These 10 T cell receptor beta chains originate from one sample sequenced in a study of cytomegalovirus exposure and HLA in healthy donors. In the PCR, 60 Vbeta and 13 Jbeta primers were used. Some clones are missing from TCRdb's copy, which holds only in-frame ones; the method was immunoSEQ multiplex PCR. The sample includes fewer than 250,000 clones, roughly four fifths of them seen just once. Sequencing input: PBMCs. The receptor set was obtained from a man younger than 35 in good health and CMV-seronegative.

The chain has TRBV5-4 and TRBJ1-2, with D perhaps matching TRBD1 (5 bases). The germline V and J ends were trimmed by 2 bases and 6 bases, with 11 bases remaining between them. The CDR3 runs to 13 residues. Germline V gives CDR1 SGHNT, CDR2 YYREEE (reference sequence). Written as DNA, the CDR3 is TGTGCCAGCAGCTTCAGGGTTCGGCATGGCTACACCTTC. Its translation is CASSFRVRHGYTF.

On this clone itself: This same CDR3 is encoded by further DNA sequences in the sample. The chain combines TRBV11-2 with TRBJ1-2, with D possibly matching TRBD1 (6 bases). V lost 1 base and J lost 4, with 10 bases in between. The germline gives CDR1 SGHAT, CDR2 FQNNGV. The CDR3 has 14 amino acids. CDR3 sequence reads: CASSLARGGYGYTF. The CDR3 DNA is TGTGCCAGCAGCTTAGCGAGGGGGGGCTATGGCTACACCTTC.

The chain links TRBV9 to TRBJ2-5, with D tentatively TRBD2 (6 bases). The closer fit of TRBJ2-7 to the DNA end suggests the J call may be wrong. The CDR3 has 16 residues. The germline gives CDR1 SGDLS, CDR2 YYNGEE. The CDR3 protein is CASSVTAGLVDHEQYF. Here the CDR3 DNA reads TGTGCCAGCAGCGTAACAGCGGGTCTAGTGGACCACGAGCAGTACTTC.

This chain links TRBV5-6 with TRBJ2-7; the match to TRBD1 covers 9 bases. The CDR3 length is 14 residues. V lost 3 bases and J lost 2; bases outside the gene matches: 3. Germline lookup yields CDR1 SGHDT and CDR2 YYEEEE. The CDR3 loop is CASSWTGAAYEQYF. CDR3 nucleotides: TGTGCCAGCAGCTGGACAGGGGCGGCCTACGAGCAGTACTTC. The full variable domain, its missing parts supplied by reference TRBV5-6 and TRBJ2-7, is DAGVTQSPTHLIKTRGQQVTLRCSPKSGHDTVSWYQQALGQGPQFIFQYYEEEERQRGNFPDRFSGHQFPNYSSELNVNALLLGDSALYLCASSWTGAAYEQYFGPGTRLTVT.

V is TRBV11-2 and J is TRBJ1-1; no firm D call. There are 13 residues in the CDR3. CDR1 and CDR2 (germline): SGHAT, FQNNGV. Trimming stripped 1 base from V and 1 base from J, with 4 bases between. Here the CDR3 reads CASSLVRNTEAFF. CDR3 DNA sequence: TGTGCCAGCAGCTTAGTTAGGAACACTGAAGCTTTCTTT.

CDR3 sequence reads: CASSFNGTAYEQYF. In nucleotides, the CDR3 is TGTGCCAGCTCATTCAACGGGACAGCCTACGAGCAGTACTTC. J is TRBJ2-7 and V is TRBV18, with 7 bases fitting TRBD1. V lost 5 bases and J lost 2; bases outside the gene matches: 6. Germline lookup yields CDR1 KGHSH and CDR2 LQKENI. The CDR3 runs 14 residues. The full variable domain, with the rest looked up from reference TRBV18 and TRBJ2-7, is NAGVMQNPRHLVRRRGQEARLRCSPMKGHSHVYWYRQLPEEGLKFMVYLQKENIIDESGMPKERFSAEFPKEGPSILRIQQVVRGDSAAYFCASSFNGTAYEQYFGPGTRLTVT.

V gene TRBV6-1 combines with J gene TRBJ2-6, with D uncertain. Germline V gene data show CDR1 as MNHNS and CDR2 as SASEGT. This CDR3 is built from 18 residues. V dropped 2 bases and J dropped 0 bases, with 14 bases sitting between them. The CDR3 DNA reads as TGTGCCAGCAGTGAATATGCTCAGGCCCTCTCTGGGGCCAACGTCCTGACTTTC. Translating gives CASSEYAQALSGANVLTF.

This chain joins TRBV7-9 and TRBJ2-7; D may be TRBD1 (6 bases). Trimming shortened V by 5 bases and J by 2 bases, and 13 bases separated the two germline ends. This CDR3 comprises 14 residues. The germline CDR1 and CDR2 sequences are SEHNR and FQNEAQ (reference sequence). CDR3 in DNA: TGTGCCAGCAGCCCACAACAGGGCCCCTACGAGCAGTACTTC. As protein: CASSPQQGPYEQYF.

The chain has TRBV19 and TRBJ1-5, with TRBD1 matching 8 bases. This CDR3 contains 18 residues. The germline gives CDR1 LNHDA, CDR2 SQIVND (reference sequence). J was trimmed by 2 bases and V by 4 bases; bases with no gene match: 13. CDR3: CASSTPAGGRWGNQPQHF. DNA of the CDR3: TGTGCCAGTAGTACCCCCGCAGGGGGCCGGTGGGGCAATCAGCCCCAGCATTTT.

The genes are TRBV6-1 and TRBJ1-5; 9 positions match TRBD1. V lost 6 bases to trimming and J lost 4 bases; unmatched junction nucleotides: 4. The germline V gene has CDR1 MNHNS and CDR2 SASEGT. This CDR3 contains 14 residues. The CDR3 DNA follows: TGTGCCAGCAGAAGGACAGGGGAGAATCAGCCCCAGCATTTT. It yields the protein CASRRTGENQPQHF.